Detailed here is one T cell receptor (beta chain). Antigen: not known. This sample stems from a study of Ad26.COV2.S vaccination and SARS-CoV-2 variants. Findings and caveats of the study: Whether participants received vaccine or placebo, their non-spike TCR breadth was similar.

Trimming took off 5 bases at V and 5 bases at J, with 10 bases between the two ends. The CDR3 length is 13 residues. The repertoire was sequenced with immunoSEQ multiplex PCR; TCRdb's copy has only in-frame clones and lacks some. The table shows about 180,000 clones, with around nine tenths occurring only once. The material was peripheral blood, obtained after recovery from COVID-19. This TCR derives from a human donor who had recovered from COVID-19. The chain is built from TRBV12-3 or TRBV12-4 and TRBJ1-5, with a possible D match to TRBD1 (6 bases). The CDR3 loop reads CASSLWTDQPQHF. The DNA for the CDR3 is TGTGCCAGCAGTCTTTGGACAGATCAGCCCCAGCATTTT.